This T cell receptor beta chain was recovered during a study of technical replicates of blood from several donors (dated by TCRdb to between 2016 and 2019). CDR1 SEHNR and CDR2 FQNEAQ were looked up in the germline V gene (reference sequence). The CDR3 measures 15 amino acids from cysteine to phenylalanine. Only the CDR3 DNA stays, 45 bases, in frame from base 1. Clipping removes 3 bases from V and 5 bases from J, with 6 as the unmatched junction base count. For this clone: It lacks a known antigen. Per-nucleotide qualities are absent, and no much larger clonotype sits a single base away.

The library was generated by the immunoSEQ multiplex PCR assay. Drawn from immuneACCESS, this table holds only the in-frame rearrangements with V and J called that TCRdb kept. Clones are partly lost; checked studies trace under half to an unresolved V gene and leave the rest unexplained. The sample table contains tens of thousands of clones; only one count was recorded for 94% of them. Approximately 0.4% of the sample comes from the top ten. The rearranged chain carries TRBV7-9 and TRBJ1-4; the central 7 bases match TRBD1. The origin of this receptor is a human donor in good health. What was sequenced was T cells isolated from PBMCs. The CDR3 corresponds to CASSLFQDRNEKLFF. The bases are TGTGCCAGCAGCTTGTTCCAGGACAGGAATGAAAAACTGTTTTTT.